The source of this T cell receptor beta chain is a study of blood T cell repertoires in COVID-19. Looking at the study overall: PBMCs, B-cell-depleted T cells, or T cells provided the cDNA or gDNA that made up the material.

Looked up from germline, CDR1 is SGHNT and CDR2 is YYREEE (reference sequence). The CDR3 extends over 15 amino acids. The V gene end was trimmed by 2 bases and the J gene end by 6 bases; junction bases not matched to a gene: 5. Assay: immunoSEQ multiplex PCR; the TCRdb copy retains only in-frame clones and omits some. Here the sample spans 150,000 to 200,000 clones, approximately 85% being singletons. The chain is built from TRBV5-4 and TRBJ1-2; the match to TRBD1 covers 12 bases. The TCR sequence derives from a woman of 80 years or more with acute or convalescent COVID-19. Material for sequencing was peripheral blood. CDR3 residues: CASSFGGDRGHGYTF. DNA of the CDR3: TGTGCCAGCAGCTTTGGGGGGGACAGGGGGCATGGCTACACCTTC.